Each of the 32 T cell receptor beta chains below was sequenced from the same sample in a study of memory CD4+ T cells and cytomegalovirus serostatus. The sort gate was single viable CD3+CD4+CD8-CD45RO+ cells for memory CD4+ T cells. Sequenced by immunoSEQ multiplex PCR; TCRdb stores in-frame clones only, minus some. Of about 54,000 clones listed, around 76% are singletons. Sequencing was performed on memory CD4+ T cells from blood. Receptors originate from an adult in good health and CMV-seronegative.

The V and J genes are TRBV6-1 and TRBJ1-2; D not resolved. CDR3 size: 11 residues. Trimming removed 1 base from V and 3 bases from J, with 0 bases in between. The germline CDR1 and CDR2 sequences are MNHNS and SASEGT. For the CDR3, the DNA is TGTGCCAGCAGTGAAGACTATGGCTACACCTTC. Translation: CASSEDYGYTF.

V is TRBV9 and J is TRBJ2-5; TRBD2 matches 7 bases. The assigned J gene may be wrong: the sequence end matches TRBJ2-7 better. Per germline, CDR1 SGDLS and CDR2 YYNGEE. The CDR3 sequence is 16 residues long. CDR3 coding DNA: TGTGCCAGCAGCGTAGGTTTAGGCGGGAGCGAACACGAGCAGTACTTC. This translates into CASSVGLGGSEHEQYF.

Only a few counts were recorded for this clone. The chain has TRBV2 and TRBJ1-5; TRBD1 is a possible D gene (5 bases). V lost 7 bases and J lost 2, with 12 bases in between. The CDR3 has 14 residues. Looked up from germline, CDR1 is SNHLY and CDR2 is FYNNEI. CDR3: CASNGGTGNQPQHF. In DNA, the CDR3 is TGTGCCAGCAATGGGGGGACGGGCAATCAGCCCCAGCATTTT.

The V gene is TRBV7-2, the J gene TRBJ2-7, with a tentative D call TRBD2 (6 bases). V was shortened by 1 base and J by 3 bases, with 13 bases between the two germline ends. This CDR3 contains 15 residues. Germline V gene sequence: CDR1 SGHTA, CDR2 FQGNSA. Written as DNA, the CDR3 is TGTGCCAGCAGCTTAGGAGGGACTTCCCGCTACGAGCAGTACTTC. Protein product: CASSLGGTSRYEQYF.

This clone is deemed medium-sized. The rearrangement uses TRBV7-2 and TRBJ1-6; D perhaps matches TRBD1 (5 bases). Germline V gene data show CDR1 as SGHTA and CDR2 as FQGNSA. This CDR3 is built from 15 residues. The V and J ends lost 3 bases and 11 bases respectively, with 17 bases between them. The CDR3: CASSLPDIPGPPLHF. In nucleotides, the CDR3 is TGTGCCAGCAGCTTGCCGGACATTCCGGGGCCACCCCTCCACTTT.

This chain uses TRBV29-1 with TRBJ1-1; D uncertain. CDR3 length equals 11 residues. V lost 5 bases to trimming and J lost 0 bases, with 4 bases between them. CDR1 and CDR2 (germline): SQVTM, ANQGSEA. The CDR3, as DNA: TGCAGCGTTCGAGTGAACACTGAAGCTTTCTTT. Translated: CSVRVNTEAFF.

The chain joins TRBV5-1 to TRBJ1-2; D is unclear. The CDR3 is made up of 15 amino acids. The germline gives CDR1 SGHRS, CDR2 YFSETQ. Deletions cut 0 bases from V and 4 bases from J, with 13 bases between. CDR3: CASSLDWDLPYGYTF. The CDR3 DNA reads as TGCGCCAGCAGCTTGGATTGGGATCTCCCCTATGGCTACACCTTC. The full variable domain, completed using reference TRBV5-1 and TRBJ1-2, is KAGVTQTPRYLIKTRGQQVTLSCSPISGHRSVSWYQQTPGQGLQFLFEYFSETQRNKGNFPGRFSGRQFSNSRSEMNVSTLELGDSALYLCASSLDWDLPYGYTFGSGTRLTVV.

The chain couples TRBV19 to TRBJ2-5; D tentatively reads TRBD1 or TRBD2 (7 bases each). The CDR3 runs 16 residues. V gave up 3 bases and J gave up 2 bases, with 16 bases separating them. Germline V lookup: CDR1 LNHDA, CDR2 SQIVND (reference sequence). CDR3 protein: CASSITAGGVQETQYF. Written as DNA, the CDR3 is TGTGCCAGTAGTATTACGGCAGGGGGGGTTCAAGAGACCCAGTACTTC.

The chain links TRBV7-2 to TRBJ2-7, with 8 bases that match TRBD1. After removal of 7 bases from V and 3 bases from J, the junction contained 11 bases not matched to a gene. The CDR3 length is 15 residues. Germline values: CDR1 SGHTA, CDR2 FQGNSA. The CDR3 DNA reads as TGTGCCAGCACCCGTAGGACAGGGCTAAGCTACGAGCAGTACTTC. This sequence encodes CASTRRTGLSYEQYF.

The gene calls are TRBV18 and TRBJ1-3; tentative D call: TRBD1 (5 bases). The V gene lost 2 bases and the J gene lost 6 bases, with 5 bases spanning the gap. Germline assignment: CDR1 KGHSH and CDR2 LQKENI. This CDR3 spans 12 amino acids. In nucleotides, the CDR3 is TGTGCCAGCTCACCAGGGGCAAACACCATATATTTT. The encoded protein is CASSPGANTIYF.

This rearrangement joins TRBV7-2 to TRBJ2-7; possible D gene TRBD2, 6 bases. The CDR3 runs to 15 residues. CDR1 is SGHTA, CDR2 FQGNSA, per germline. The V end was cut by 4 bases, the J end by 2 bases, with 15 bases between. CDR3 amino acids: CASSSMGGHTYEQYF. The CDR3, as DNA: TGTGCCAGCAGCTCCATGGGGGGTCACACCTACGAGCAGTACTTC.

The rearrangement joins TRBV10-3 to TRBJ2-5; D might be TRBD1 or TRBD2, each matching 6 bases. The germline CDR1 and CDR2 sequences are ENHRY and SYGVKD. The CDR3 spans 15 residues. V gave up 0 bases and J gave up 4 bases, with 12 bases separating them. CDR3 sequence: CAISESGGGLETQYF. CDR3 nucleotide sequence: TGTGCCATCAGTGAGTCCGGAGGGGGTTTAGAGACCCAGTACTTC.

This clone was found once. The rearrangement joins TRBV5-1 to TRBJ2-7; no definite D call. The CDR3 has 15 amino acids. Germline loops: CDR1 SGHRS, CDR2 YFSETQ. Trimming took off 0 bases at V and 7 bases at J, with 17 bases between the two ends. CDR3 DNA sequence: TGCGCCAGCAGCTTGGATGGATCCCCCTACGATGAGCAGTACTTC. This codes for CASSLDGSPYDEQYF.

The rearrangement joins TRBV7-6 to TRBJ1-2; D gene ambiguous. The CDR3 runs 13 residues. V gave up 5 bases and J gave up 4 bases, with 11 bases separating them. The germline V gene has CDR1 SGHVS and CDR2 FNYEAQ. In nucleotides, the CDR3 is TGTGCCAGCAGCCCTAGCCGGGGCTATGGCTACACCTTC. Protein: CASSPSRGYGYTF.

The chain recombines TRBV19 with TRBJ1-1; a weak D match, TRBD1 (6 bases). CDR3 length: 15 amino acids. The V gene's germline CDR1 is LNHDA and CDR2 SQIVND (reference sequence). V was clipped by 3 bases and J by 6 bases, with 17 bases between them. The CDR3 sequence: CASSISGGGGAEAFF. CDR3 nucleotide sequence: TGTGCCAGTAGTATCTCAGGTGGGGGGGGCGCTGAAGCTTTCTTT.

The chain links TRBV19 to TRBJ2-5; D perhaps matches TRBD2 (7 bases). The end of the DNA aligns better with TRBJ2-7, so the J call may be wrong. CDR1 is LNHDA, CDR2 SQIVND, per germline (reference sequence). The CDR3 loop spans 16 amino acids. Here the CDR3 reads CASSIGTGGRRYEQYF. The CDR3 DNA follows: TGTGCCAGTAGTATTGGGACGGGGGGCAGGAGATACGAGCAGTACTTC.

The V and J genes are TRBV7-9 and TRBJ1-5; TRBD1 is a possible D gene (6 bases). Germline V lookup: CDR1 SEHNR, CDR2 FQNEAQ (reference sequence). The CDR3 has 14 amino acids. Trimming pared 2 bases from V and 9 bases from J, leaving 14 bases between. Written as DNA, the CDR3 is TGTGCCAGCAGCTTACTCGGGGACAATAGGCCCCAGCATTTT. It encodes CASSLLGDNRPQHF.

A single count supports this clone. CDR3 amino acids: CASSLSQQNIKTQYF. The CDR3 nucleotides are TGTGCCAGCAGTTTGTCACAGCAAAACATCAAGACCCAGTACTTC. The gene calls are TRBV28 and TRBJ2-5, with D hard to call. With 3 bases removed from V and 6 bases from J, the gap between germline ends came to 17 bases. Germline CDR1 MDHEN, CDR2 SYDVKM. The CDR3 sequence is 15 residues long.

The V call is TRBV18, the J call TRBJ1-3, with unresolved D. This CDR3 is 13 amino acids long. V was trimmed by 5 bases and J by 2 bases, leaving 7 bases between them. Germline CDR1 and CDR2: KGHSH and LQKENI. The CDR3 nucleotides read TGTGCCAGCTCAAAAAAGACTGGAAACACCATATATTTT. Translating it yields CASSKKTGNTIYF.

The V call is TRBV6-6, the J call TRBJ2-7, with TRBD2 as a possible D gene (7 bases). CDR3 length: 15 residues. Germline loops: CDR1 MNHNY, CDR2 SVGAGI (reference sequence). Trimming stripped 2 bases from V and 6 bases from J, with 17 bases between. CDR3 in amino acids: CASSYENLGGPEQYF. CDR3 DNA: TGTGCCAGCAGTTACGAAAACTTGGGGGGGCCCGAGCAGTACTTC.

The chain is built from TRBV15 and TRBJ2-3; D remains ambiguous. The CDR3 totals 12 residues. V dropped 2 bases and J dropped 6 bases, with 6 bases sitting between them. Per the germline V gene, CDR1 is LNHNV and CDR2 is YYDKDF (reference sequence). This chain's CDR3 is CATSRLVDTQYF. The DNA for the CDR3 is TGTGCCACCAGCAGATTAGTGGATACGCAGTATTTT.

This clone was detected only once. CDR3 in amino acids: CASSPGGRKETQYF. The CDR3 region has the DNA TGTGCCAGCAGCCCGGGTGGCCGGAAAGAGACCCAGTACTTC. V gene TRBV5-4 combines with J gene TRBJ2-5, with D unresolved. The V and J ends lost 4 bases and 3 bases respectively, with 13 bases between them. The CDR3 has 14 amino acids. Germline V CDR1 and CDR2: SGHNT, YYREEE (reference sequence).

The chain has TRBV2 and TRBJ2-3, with D maybe TRBD2 (6 bases). V was cut by 3 bases and J by 3 bases, with 10 bases left in between. Per germline, CDR1 SNHLY and CDR2 FYNNEI. The CDR3 runs 14 residues. CDR3 sequence: CASSDPGATDTQYF. The CDR3, as DNA: TGTGCCAGCAGTGACCCGGGAGCGACAGATACGCAGTATTTT.

The chain combines TRBV9 with TRBJ1-6, with D unclear. V lost 0 bases and J lost 2, with 6 bases in between. This CDR3 comprises 15 residues. CDR1 and CDR2 from the germline V gene are SGDLS and YYNGEE. The CDR3 sequence is CASSVADAYNSPLHF. The CDR3 bases are TGTGCCAGCAGCGTAGCTGATGCCTATAATTCACCCCTCCACTTT.

The chain uses TRBV7-2 and TRBJ2-3; D is unresolved. The CDR3 length is 16 residues. Trimming took off 1 base at V and 2 bases at J, with 13 bases between the two ends. In germline, CDR1 is SGHTA, CDR2 FQGNSA. The CDR3 protein is CASSLDRAIPTDTQYF. The CDR3, as DNA: TGTGCCAGCAGCTTAGATCGCGCTATTCCCACAGATACGCAGTATTTT. Together with reference TRBV7-2 and TRBJ2-3, the CDR3 gives the full variable domain: GAGVSQSPSNKVTEKGKDVELRCDPISGHTALYWYRQSLGQGLEFLIYFQGNSAPDKSGLPSDRFSAERTGGSVSTLTIQRTQQEDSAVYLCASSLDRAIPTDTQYFGPGTRLTVL.

The CDR3 sequence: CASSRRVSEQYGYTF. CDR3 coding DNA: TGTGCCAGCAGTCGACGGGTCTCCGAGCAGTATGGCTACACCTTC. The rearrangement joins TRBV28 to TRBJ1-2; D uncertain. This CDR3 is 15 amino acids long. V was cut by 5 bases and J by 5 bases, with 18 bases left in between. Per germline, CDR1 MDHEN and CDR2 SYDVKM.

The chain has TRBV7-8 and TRBJ2-7, with D tentatively TRBD1 (5 bases). The CDR3 totals 13 residues. V was shortened by 1 base and J by 4 bases, with 8 bases between the two germline ends. Looked up from germline, CDR1 is SGHVS and CDR2 is FQNEAQ. The CDR3 loop is CASSLETVYEQYF. In nucleotides, the CDR3 is TGTGCCAGCAGCTTAGAGACAGTTTACGAGCAGTACTTC.

The V and J genes are TRBV11-1 and TRBJ1-1, with a weak D call TRBD1 (5 bases). The length of the CDR3 is 13 residues. Germline values: CDR1 SGHAT, CDR2 FQDESV (reference sequence). V was shortened by 9 bases and J by 1 base, with 12 bases between the two germline ends. This CDR3 reads CASSRRGNTEAFF. CDR3 nucleotides: TGTGCCAGTAGTAGAAGGGGGAACACTGAAGCTTTCTTT.

The CDR3 here is CASSLLGYTF. The CDR3 DNA follows: TGTGCCAGCAGCCTCTTGGGCTACACCTTC. This chain uses TRBV7-2 with TRBJ1-2; D is unresolved. The germline gives CDR1 SGHTA, CDR2 FQGNSA. The ends were cut back, 5 bases at V and 8 bases at J, with 6 bases in the middle. This CDR3 comprises 10 residues.

The chain's CDR3 is CASSPSWGDRGDNEQFF. CDR3 nucleotides: TGTGCCAGCAGCCCCAGCTGGGGGGACAGGGGGGACAATGAGCAGTTCTTC. The chain is built from TRBV5-4 and TRBJ2-1; 11 bases are a match to TRBD1. Unmatched junction bases numbered 11, after V lost 4 bases and J lost 5 bases. Germline CDR1 and CDR2: SGHNT and YYREEE (reference sequence). This CDR3 contains 17 residues.

The J gene is TRBJ1-2, the V gene TRBV25-1; a weak D match, TRBD1 (5 bases). The CDR3 is made up of 14 amino acids. CDR1 is MGHDK and CDR2 is SYGVNS in the germline V gene. V lost 6 bases, J lost 4 bases, and 15 bases lay in between. CDR3 sequence (DNA): TGTGCCAGCAGGGGGACCCATAAAAGCTATGGCTACACCTTC. Translation gives CASRGTHKSYGYTF.

The rearrangement uses TRBV9 and TRBJ1-1, with D unclear. This CDR3 contains 17 residues. Germline loops: CDR1 SGDLS, CDR2 YYNGEE. Trimming shortened V by 0 bases and J by 9 bases, and 24 bases separated the two germline ends. The chain's CDR3 is CASSVGLGQAALTQAFF. In DNA form, the CDR3 reads TGTGCCAGCAGCGTAGGTCTTGGGCAGGCGGCGCTTACCCAAGCTTTCTTT.